These 8 T cell receptor beta chains were sequenced from one sample in a study of blood T cells in healthy people across ages. For the second PCR, which ran for 7 to 11 cycles, a sample-barcoded 5' primer and a J-beta primer mix were used. In TCRdb, the 5' RACE reads were re-called with MiXCR into one record per CDR3 protein. The profile shows around 900,000 distinct CDR3 sequences, roughly 26% of them singletons. Material: blood. These TCRs come from a woman aged 80 or over in good health.

Turning to this clonotype: A much larger clonotype is one base distant, so this may be a read error. The chain employs TRBV20-1 and TRBJ2-1; TRBD2 matches at 8 bases. The CDR3 loop spans 15 amino acids. CDR1 DFQATT and CDR2 SNEGSKA come from the germline V gene (reference sequence). The CDR3 region is CSTRLAGGQYNEQFF. The CDR3 DNA sequence: TGCAGTACTAGGTTGGCGGGGGGCCAATACAATGAGCAGTTCTTC.

Only a few counts were recorded for this clonotype. This chain uses TRBV12-3 or TRBV12-4 with TRBJ1-5; D gene uncertain. Trimming cost V 5 bases and J 0 bases, with 14 bases left between them. There are 16 residues in the CDR3. The CDR3 nucleotides read TGTGCCAGCAGTCCCCAGACCTTGGCTAGCAATCAGCCCCAGCATTTT. It codes for CASSPQTLASNQPQHF.

This clonotype has at least ten counts. This sequence joins TRBV6-6 and TRBJ1-1; weak D call: TRBD1 (5 bases). Germline V gene data show CDR1 as MNHNY and CDR2 as SVGAGI (reference sequence). The CDR3 runs 14 residues. V was shortened by 6 bases and J by 5 bases, with 16 bases between the two germline ends. The DNA for the CDR3 is TGTGCCAGCAGGCAGGACAAGGCTAATACTGAAGCTTTCTTT. It codes for CASRQDKANTEAFF.

In the case of this clonotype: A read error may be the cause here, since a much bigger clone is one base away. The CDR3 DNA sequence: TGTGCCAGCAGCCCGCTAACTAGCCTCCAAGGGACCCAGTACTTC. Translating gives CASSPLTSLQGTQYF. V usage is TRBV12-3 or TRBV12-4 and J usage is TRBJ2-7, with D possibly TRBD2 on 6 matching bases. The better agreement between TRBJ2-5 and the DNA end casts doubt on the J call. The CDR3 has 15 residues.

This clonotype was seen ten or more times. The chain uses TRBV6-5 and TRBJ2-1; D possibly matches TRBD1 or TRBD2 (7 bases each). CDR1 MNHEY and CDR2 SVGAGI come from the germline V gene. Trimming took off 7 bases at V and 6 bases at J, with 22 bases between the two ends. The CDR3 is 16 amino acids. The CDR3 DNA reads as TGTGCCAGCAAGAATGATGGCAGGGGGGGAGGCAATGAGCAGTTCTTC. Its protein product is CASKNDGRGGGNEQFF.

This clonotype came up many times. V gene TRBV6-5 combines with J gene TRBJ1-6; possible D gene TRBD1, 6 bases. The CDR3 extends over 13 amino acids. Germline assignment: CDR1 MNHEY and CDR2 SVGAGI. Trimming cost V 2 bases and J 10 bases, with 9 bases left between them. CDR3 region: CASSYRGRSPLHF. In DNA, the CDR3 is TGTGCCAGCAGTTACAGGGGGAGGTCACCCCTCCACTTT.

V usage is TRBV5-1 and J usage is TRBJ2-7; 8 nucleotides match TRBD1. The CDR3 has 15 residues. CDR1 and CDR2 from the germline V gene are SGHRS and YFSETQ. Trimming cost V 4 bases and J 7 bases; bases outside gene matches: 13. The CDR3 DNA is TGCGCCAGCAGCACGGGACAGGTGGGGTTCGATGAGCAGTACTTC. This codes for CASSTGQVGFDEQYF.

This clonotype appeared many times. This chain joins TRBV29-1 and TRBJ2-1, with a weak D call TRBD2 (5 bases). The CDR3 spans 11 residues. CDR1 and CDR2 (germline): SQVTM, ANQGSEA. The V gene lost 7 bases and the J gene lost 5 bases, with 9 bases spanning the gap. The CDR3 is CSAGADNEQFF. In DNA form, the CDR3 reads TGCAGCGCTGGAGCGGACAATGAGCAGTTCTTC.